The 12 T cell receptor beta chains given below trace back to one sample, sequenced in a study of blood T cell repertoires in COVID-19. Assay: immunoSEQ multiplex PCR; the TCRdb copy retains only in-frame clones and omits some. Altogether approximately 220,000 clones are present, about 86% being singletons, with the ten largest covering 6.2%. Source material: peripheral blood. These receptors were collected from a man between 60 and 75 years old who had recovered from COVID-19.

The rearrangement links TRBV11-2 to TRBJ2-3, with TRBD2 matching 16 bases. J gave up 4 bases and V 4 bases, and 5 bases lay outside the gene matches. There are 17 residues in the CDR3. CDR1 and CDR2 from the germline V gene are SGHAT and FQNNGV. This CDR3 reads CASSSGTSGRAPDTQYF. CDR3 nucleotides: TGTGCCAGCAGCTCCGGGACTAGCGGGAGGGCCCCAGATACGCAGTATTTT. The full variable domain, its missing parts supplied by reference TRBV11-2 and TRBJ2-3, is EAGVAQSPRYKIIEKRQSVAFWCNPISGHATLYWYQQILGQGPKLLIQFQNNGVVDDSQLPKDRFSAERLKGVDSTLKIQPAKLEDSAVYLCASSSGTSGRAPDTQYFGPGTRLTVL.

This clone has a handful of counts. CDR3 nucleotides: TGTGCCAGCAGAACTAGGGCTAGCGGGACAGATACGCAGTATTTT. It yields the protein CASRTRASGTDTQYF. This chain links TRBV5-4 with TRBJ2-3, with 8 nucleotides matching TRBD2. This CDR3 region has 15 residues. J was trimmed by 3 bases and V by 5 bases; bases with no gene match: 8. Looked up from germline, CDR1 is SGHNT and CDR2 is YYREEE (reference sequence).

This clone was picked up one time. This sequence joins TRBV18 and TRBJ1-6; D is uncertain. V lost 3 bases and J 6 bases, leaving 12 bases between the germline ends. The CDR3 runs to 15 residues. Germline V gene lookup returns CDR1 KGHSH and CDR2 LQKENI. As DNA, the CDR3 is TGTGCCAGCTCACCGGAAGGGAGGAGTAATTCACCCCTCCACTTT. Translating it yields CASSPEGRSNSPLHF.

This clone was detected only a few times. The rearrangement links TRBV6-5 to TRBJ2-7, with 7 bases lining up with TRBD2. This CDR3 comprises 15 residues. The germline V gene encodes CDR1 MNHEY and CDR2 SVGAGI. The V segment lost 6 bases and the J segment 2 bases; nucleotides outside the gene matches: 10. This chain's CDR3 is CASSLSWEGTYEQYF. The CDR3 DNA follows: TGTGCCAGCAGCCTAAGTTGGGAGGGGACCTACGAGCAGTACTTC.

This clone turned up a few times. V gene TRBV6-1 combines with J gene TRBJ2-3; 9 nucleotides align to TRBD1. Germline trimming cut 4 bases from V and 5 bases from J; bases unmatched to any gene: 10. The CDR3 extends over 16 amino acids. CDR1 is MNHNS and CDR2 is SASEGT in the germline V gene. CDR3: CASSALPDRGGDTQYF. The CDR3 DNA follows: TGTGCCAGCAGTGCGCTTCCGGACAGGGGCGGAGATACGCAGTATTTT.

V is TRBV28 and J is TRBJ2-7; 9 bases match TRBD2. CDR1 and CDR2 (germline): MDHEN, SYDVKM. V shed 5 bases, J shed 7 bases, and the junction held 0 bases outside the gene matches. This CDR3 region has 11 residues. In DNA, the CDR3 is TGTGCCAGCAGTAGCGGGAGGGAGCAGTACTTC. This codes for CASSSGREQYF.

V and J are TRBV3-1 (or the pseudogene TRBV3-2) and TRBJ2-2, with 13 bases fitting TRBD2. V lost 7 bases and J lost 6; bases outside the gene matches: 5. The CDR3 spans 15 residues. Germline-derived CDR1 and CDR2 are LGHDT and YNNKEL (reference sequence). For the CDR3, the DNA is TGTGCCAGCACCAAACTAGCGGGAGGGGCCGGGGAGCTGTTTTTT. It translates to CASTKLAGGAGELFF.

This clone appeared a few times. The chain combines TRBV10-1 with TRBJ2-1; 14 nucleotides align to TRBD2. The CDR3 totals 15 residues. J was trimmed by 9 bases and V by 5 bases; bases with no gene match: 6. Germline CDR1 WNHNN, CDR2 SYGVQD (reference sequence). CDR3 nucleotides: TGCGCCAGCAGTCCCGGGACTAGCGGGAGTGGTGAGCAGTTCTTC. Its translation: CASSPGTSGSGEQFF.

CDR3 residues: CASSSPGLAGGAYNEQFF. The CDR3 region has the DNA TGTGCCAGCAGCTCTCCGGGACTAGCGGGAGGGGCCTACAATGAGCAGTTCTTC. V and J are TRBV13 and TRBJ2-1, with TRBD2 matching 16 bases. V was clipped by 4 bases and J by 2 bases; unmatched bases: 5. The CDR3 is made up of 18 amino acids. Germline assignment: CDR1 PRHDT and CDR2 FYEKMQ (reference sequence).

The CDR3 DNA sequence: TGTGCCAGCAGCCAAGCCAAATACGGGTCCGCTGGCAAGTCAGCCACAGATACGCAGTATTTT. This gives the protein CASSQAKYGSAGKSATDTQYF. V gene TRBV4-2 combines with J gene TRBJ2-3; no reliable D call. The germline V gene encodes CDR1 LGHNA and CDR2 YNFKEQ. The CDR3 sequence is 21 residues long. The V end was cut by 1 base, the J end by 2 bases, with 28 bases between.

The V call is TRBV30, the J call TRBJ1-6; tentative D call: TRBD1 (6 bases). The CDR3 is 14 residues long. The V end was cut by 5 bases, the J end by 10 bases, with 18 bases between. CDR1 is GTSNPN, CDR2 SVGIG, per germline (reference sequence). This CDR3 is CAWCDRLIVSPLHF. DNA for the CDR3: TGTGCCTGGTGCGACAGGCTCATCGTCTCACCCCTCCACTTT.

The chain combines TRBV5-1 with TRBJ2-1; tentatively, D is TRBD2 (5 bases). There are 15 residues in the CDR3. Per germline, CDR1 SGHRS and CDR2 YFSETQ. The germline V and J ends were trimmed by 4 bases and 0 bases, with 11 bases remaining between them. In DNA form, the CDR3 reads TGCGCCAGCAGCAGTAGCGTGACCTCCTACAATGAGCAGTTCTTC. The encoded protein is CASSSSVTSYNEQFF.